These T cell receptor beta chains were read from a single sample in a study of PD-1 blockade in classical Hodgkin lymphoma. Assay: immunoSEQ multiplex PCR; the TCRdb copy retains only in-frame clones and omits some. In the table there are just under 65,000 clones, approximately 92% of which are singletons. The sequencing here drew on peripheral blood mononuclear cells (PBMCs), taken before the fourth cycle of nivolumab. These receptors were taken from a human donor with classical Hodgkin lymphoma. Both conserved end residues are part of each CDR3. The D gene is left open where the match is weak. Only part of the rows carry a size: once, few, many, or a class if the clone is expanded.

J: TRBJ1-5; V: TRBV7-9; size: .; length: 13; D: TRBD1; DNA: TGTGCCAGCGTAGACAGGGTGGATCAGCCCCAGCATTTT; CDR3: CASVDRVDQPQHF
J: TRBJ2-7; V: TRBV5-4; size: .; length: 13; D: .; DNA: TGTGCCAGCAGCTTGGACCGACGGTACGAGCAGTACTTC; CDR3: CASSLDRRYEQYF
J: TRBJ1-5; V: TRBV28; size: few; length: 16; D: .; DNA: TGTGCCAGCGGGCCCCTAGGGCAGTTTAGCAATCAGCCCCAGCATTTT; CDR3: CASGPLGQFSNQPQHF
J: TRBJ2-2; V: TRBV12-5; size: .; length: 20; D: TRBD2; DNA: TGTGCTAGTGGTTTTCTCCCGGTCCTAGCGGGAGGGTCGCTTGGGGGGGAGCTGTTTTTT; CDR3: CASGFLPVLAGGSLGGELFF
J: TRBJ2-1; V: TRBV7-2; size: once; length: 13; D: .; DNA: TGTGCCAGCAGCTTAGCGCGGGACAATGAGCAGTTCTTC; CDR3: CASSLARDNEQFF
J: TRBJ2-5; V: TRBV18; size: .; length: 12; D: .; DNA: TGTGCCAGCTCACCACGGGAGCGGACCCAGTACTTC; CDR3: CASSPRERTQYF
J: TRBJ2-2; V: TRBV19; size: .; length: 18; D: TRBD2; DNA: TGTGCCAGTAGTATAGTAGCAGCGGGGGGTCCTAACACCGGGGAGCTGTTTTTT; CDR3: CASSIVAAGGPNTGELFF
J: TRBJ1-1; V: TRBV2; size: .; length: 13; D: .; DNA: TGTGCCAGCAGTGAGATGCCGAACACTGAAGCTTTCTTT; CDR3: CASSEMPNTEAFF
J: TRBJ2-3; V: TRBV9; size: .; length: 16; D: .; DNA: TGTGCCAGCAGCGTAGCCCCACAGGGAAGGACAGATACGCAGTATTTT; CDR3: CASSVAPQGRTDTQYF
J: TRBJ1-3; V: TRBV9; size: .; length: 16; D: .; DNA: TGTGCCAGCAGCGTAGAAGGGGGGCTTATAGGAAACACCATATATTTT; CDR3: CASSVEGGLIGNTIYF
J: TRBJ2-2; V: TRBV11-2; size: .; length: 15; D: .; DNA: TGTGCCAGCAGCTTTGCTGCTGCGAACACCGGGGAGCTGTTTTTT; CDR3: CASSFAAANTGELFF
J: TRBJ2-3; V: TRBV7-3; size: .; length: 14; D: .; DNA: TGTGCCAGCAGCTTAGCTTCCCGACCAGATACGCAGTATTTT; CDR3: CASSLASRPDTQYF
J: TRBJ2-5; V: TRBV10-1; size: .; length: 15; D: TRBD2; DNA: TGCGCCAGCAGTGACGGGGCTAGCGGGGGTGAGACCCAGTACTTC; CDR3: CASSDGASGGETQYF
J: TRBJ1-1; V: TRBV4-1; size: .; length: 13; D: .; DNA: TGCGCCAGCAGCCAAGTGTTGGCCCAGTCGGCTTTCTTT; CDR3: CASSQVLAQSAFF
J: TRBJ2-7; V: TRBV2; size: .; length: 14; D: TRBD2; DNA: TGTGCCAGCAGTGGGGGCGGGAGGGCCTACGAGCAGTACTTC; CDR3: CASSGGGRAYEQYF
J: TRBJ2-1; V: TRBV30; size: .; length: 14; D: .; DNA: TGTGCCTGGAACCGACTAGGGCTCACAGCTGAGCAGTTCTTC; CDR3: CAWNRLGLTAEQFF
J: TRBJ2-7; V: TRBV5-1; size: .; length: 14; D: .; DNA: TGCGCCAGCAGCTTGGGTAGCGGATCCTACGAGCAGTACTTC; CDR3: CASSLGSGSYEQYF
J: TRBJ2-1; V: TRBV20-1; size: .; length: 10; D: .; DNA: TGCAGTGCTACGAACAATGAGCAGTTCTTC; CDR3: CSATNNEQFF
J: TRBJ2-1; V: TRBV29-1; size: .; length: 14; D: .; DNA: TGCAGCGTTGACGGGCAGGTCTCCTACAATGAGCAGTTCTTC; CDR3: CSVDGQVSYNEQFF
J: TRBJ2-1; V: TRBV4-1; size: .; length: 18; D: TRBD2; DNA: TGCGCCAGCAGCCCGGGTCTAGCGGGCACGAGCTCCTACAATGAGCAGTTCTTC; CDR3: CASSPGLAGTSSYNEQFF
J: TRBJ2-5; V: TRBV19; size: .; length: 13; D: .; DNA: TGTGCCAGTAGTATTCCACCGTGGGAGACCCAGTACTTC; CDR3: CASSIPPWETQYF
J: TRBJ2-7; V: TRBV19; size: .; length: 13; D: .; DNA: TGTGCCAGTAGTATGGATAGCTCCTACGAGCAGTACTTC; CDR3: CASSMDSSYEQYF
J: TRBJ1-5; V: TRBV2; size: .; length: 16; D: TRBD1; DNA: TGTGCCAGCAGTGAAAAGGGACAGGTGCCCGAGGGAGCCCAGCATTTT; CDR3: CASSEKGQVPEGAQHF
J: TRBJ2-7; V: TRBV10-1; size: .; length: 19; D: TRBD2; DNA: TGCGCCAGCAGCGACTGGGGACTAGCGGGCAACACGAGTCCCTACGAGCAGTACTTC; CDR3: CASSDWGLAGNTSPYEQYF
J: TRBJ2-5; V: TRBV27; size: .; length: 11; D: .; DNA: TGTGCCAGCAGTAGGAGAGAGACCCAGTACTTC; CDR3: CASSRRETQYF
J: TRBJ2-7; V: TRBV5-5; size: .; length: 14; D: TRBD2; DNA: TGTGCCAGCAGCTTGGCGGGACTAGATGACGAGCAGTACTTC; CDR3: CASSLAGLDDEQYF
J: TRBJ2-1; V: TRBV18; size: .; length: 17; D: TRBD1; DNA: TGTGCCAGCTCACCTTTTCGCCGGGACAGGGTTAACAATGAGCAGTTCTTC; CDR3: CASSPFRRDRVNNEQFF
J: TRBJ1-1; V: TRBV28; size: .; length: 15; D: .; DNA: TGTGCCAGCAACCTTTATGGGGGGGACAACACTGAAGCTTTCTTT; CDR3: CASNLYGGDNTEAFF
J: TRBJ2-7; V: TRBV28; size: .; length: 17; D: .; DNA: TGTGCCAGCAAGGGCTTGGGAGAGGGGGTTCTTAACTACGAGCAGTACTTC; CDR3: CASKGLGEGVLNYEQYF
J: TRBJ2-7; V: TRBV27; size: .; length: 14; D: TRBD2; DNA: TGTGCCAGCAGTTTGCGGGGGGGCATATACGAGCAGTACTTC; CDR3: CASSLRGGIYEQYF
J: TRBJ2-7; V: TRBV14; size: .; length: 14; D: .; DNA: TGTGCCAGCAGCTCGGGCAGGGGATACGGCGAGCAGTACTTC; CDR3: CASSSGRGYGEQYF
J: TRBJ2-7; V: TRBV9; size: .; length: 15; D: TRBD1; DNA: TGTGCCAGCAGCACAGGGACAGGGATTACGAACGAGCAGTACTTC; CDR3: CASSTGTGITNEQYF
J: TRBJ2-1; V: TRBV27; size: .; length: 16; D: TRBD2; DNA: TGTGCCAGCAGTTCCCTCCAGCGGGAGGGCCAGAGTGAGCAGTTCTTC; CDR3: CASSSLQREGQSEQFF
J: TRBJ2-2; V: TRBV7-9; size: once; length: 15; D: .; DNA: TGTGCCAGCAGCAGAGGAGGGGTAAGAGCCGGGGAGCTGTTTTTT; CDR3: CASSRGGVRAGELFF
J: TRBJ2-2; V: TRBV27; size: .; length: 16; D: .; DNA: TGTGCCAGCAGTTTACTCCGGCAGGGGATATTAGGGGAGCTGTTTTTT; CDR3: CASSLLRQGILGELFF